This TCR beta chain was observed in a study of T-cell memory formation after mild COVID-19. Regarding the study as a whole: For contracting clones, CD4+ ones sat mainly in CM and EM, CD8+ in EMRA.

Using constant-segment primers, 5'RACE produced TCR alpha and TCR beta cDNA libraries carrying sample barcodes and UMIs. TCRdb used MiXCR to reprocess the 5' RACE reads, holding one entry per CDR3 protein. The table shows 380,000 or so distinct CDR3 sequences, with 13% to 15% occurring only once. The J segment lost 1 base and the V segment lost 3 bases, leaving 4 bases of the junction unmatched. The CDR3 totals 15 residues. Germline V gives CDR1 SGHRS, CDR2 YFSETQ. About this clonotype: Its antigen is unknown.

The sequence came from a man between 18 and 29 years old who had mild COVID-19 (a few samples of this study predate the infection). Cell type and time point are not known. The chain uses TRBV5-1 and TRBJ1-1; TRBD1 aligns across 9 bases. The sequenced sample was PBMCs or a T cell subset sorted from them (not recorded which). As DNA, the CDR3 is TGCGCCAGCAGCTGGACAGGGGCCACGAACACTGAAGCTTTCTTT. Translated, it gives CASSWTGATNTEAFF.